The 25 T cell receptor beta chains reported below all come from one sample, sequenced in a study of blood T cell repertoires in COVID-19. The assay was immunoSEQ multiplex PCR, and TCRdb's table has in-frame clones only and misses some. The profile covers roughly 100,000 clones, with around three quarters appearing a single time and around 7% taken by the ten largest. Sequences were obtained from peripheral blood. Source of these receptors: a man in his 70s with acute or convalescent COVID-19.

This sequence joins TRBV5-1 and TRBJ2-5, with 9 nucleotides matching TRBD1. This CDR3 is 15 amino acids long. From germline, CDR1 is SGHRS and CDR2 YFSETQ. J lost 6 bases, V lost 3 bases, and 9 bases had no gene match. This chain's CDR3 is CASSWTPGQGQTQYF. The CDR3 DNA reads TGCGCCAGCAGCTGGACCCCGGGACAGGGACAGACCCAGTACTTC.

The chain recombines TRBV24-1 with TRBJ2-7; tentative D call: TRBD2 (5 bases). V was cut by 3 bases and J by 1 base, with 12 bases left in between. Looked up from germline, CDR1 is KGHDR and CDR2 is SFDVKD. The CDR3 is 15 residues long. The CDR3 spells CATSDPPSGSYEQYV. For the CDR3, the DNA is TGTGCCACCAGTGATCCACCATCGGGATCCTACGAGCAGTACGTC.

This rearrangement joins TRBV12-3 or TRBV12-4 to TRBJ2-1, with a weak D call TRBD1 (5 bases). The germline V and J ends were trimmed by 3 bases and 5 bases, with 8 bases remaining between them. The CDR3 loop spans 13 amino acids. The CDR3 reads CASSFLGDNEQFF. For the CDR3, the DNA is TGTGCCAGCAGTTTCTTAGGGGACAATGAGCAGTTCTTC.

A single count supports this clone. The genes are TRBV5-6 and TRBJ2-2; weak D call: TRBD2 (5 bases). The V end lost 4 bases, the J end lost 2 bases, and 18 bases lay between the germline ends. CDR3 length: 17 amino acids. From germline, CDR1 is SGHDT and CDR2 YYEEEE. CDR3 region: CASSPPVALANTGELFF. Here the CDR3 DNA reads TGTGCCAGCAGCCCCCCGGTAGCTCTAGCCAACACCGGGGAGCTGTTTTTT.

This chain links TRBV4-2 with TRBJ1-1; D unresolved. Germline V gives CDR1 LGHNA, CDR2 YNFKEQ. The CDR3 runs to 13 residues. The V and J ends lost 1 base and 11 bases respectively, with 14 bases between them. The CDR3 DNA reads as TGTGCCAGCAGCCAAGTTATCTCGGTTCCGGCTTTCTTT. It encodes CASSQVISVPAFF.

The chain joins TRBV6-5 to TRBJ2-3; TRBD2 agrees at 10 bases. CDR1 is MNHEY, CDR2 SVGAGI, per germline. The CDR3 consists of 15 residues. Losses at the gene ends were 6 bases for V and 3 bases for J; bases not matched to a gene: 6. DNA for the CDR3: TGTGCCAGCAGCCGAGGACTAGCGGAGACAGATACGCAGTATTTT. As protein: CASSRGLAETDTQYF.

A few counts support this clone. The rearrangement links TRBV5-1 to TRBJ2-7, with a weak D call TRBD2 (6 bases). The CDR3 runs to 17 residues. CDR1 SGHRS and CDR2 YFSETQ come from the germline V gene. V gave up 0 bases and J gave up 5 bases, with 21 bases separating them. The CDR3 is CASSLGGLSRASHEQYF. For the CDR3, the DNA is TGCGCCAGCAGCTTGGGGGGACTTTCAAGGGCGTCCCACGAGCAGTACTTC.

V gene TRBV19 combines with J gene TRBJ1-2; a possible D gene is TRBD1 (5 bases). The germline V gene has CDR1 LNHDA and CDR2 SQIVND (reference sequence). Trimming removed 3 bases at V and 3 bases at J, with 11 bases between. The CDR3 extends over 14 amino acids. The CDR3 region is CASSMAMTDYGYTF. CDR3 nucleotides: TGTGCCAGTAGTATGGCCATGACAGACTATGGCTACACCTTC.

The gene calls are TRBV7-2 and TRBJ2-7, with D maybe TRBD2 (6 bases). CDR3 length equals 15 residues. CDR1 and CDR2 from the germline V gene are SGHTA and FQGNSA. Trimming took off 1 base at V and 4 bases at J, with 14 bases between the two ends. CDR3 sequence: CASSLGGVSGYEQYF. The CDR3 nucleotides read TGTGCCAGCAGCTTAGGGGGGGTAAGTGGGTACGAGCAGTACTTC.

The rearrangement joins TRBV28 to TRBJ1-5; 10 nucleotides match TRBD1. V trimming: 5 bases; J trimming: 6 bases; junction bases outside the gene matches: 10. The CDR3 is made up of 16 amino acids. Germline CDR1 MDHEN, CDR2 SYDVKM. CDR3 nucleotides: TGTGCCAGCAGTCCCACCGGGACAGGGGCAATTCAGCCCCAGCATTTT. Amino acid sequence: CASSPTGTGAIQPQHF.

The V call is TRBV19, the J call TRBJ2-2, with 11 bases fitting TRBD2. With 8 bases clipped from V and 4 bases from J, the junction kept 6 bases outside the gene matches. Looked up from germline, CDR1 is LNHDA and CDR2 is SQIVND (reference sequence). The CDR3 has 15 amino acids. CDR3 DNA: TGTGCCAGTGCTACCGGGACTAGCGGCACCGGGGAGCTGTTTTTT. Amino acid sequence: CASATGTSGTGELFF.

This clone came up a few times. This chain uses TRBV10-3 with TRBJ1-2, with D maybe TRBD1 (5 bases). The CDR3 extends over 14 amino acids. The V and J ends lost 4 bases and 4 bases respectively, with 13 bases between them. Germline loops: CDR1 ENHRY, CDR2 SYGVKD. The CDR3 bases are TGTGCCATCAGTGTCGACAGATTCACCTATGGCTACACCTTC. Protein product: CAISVDRFTYGYTF.

The chain uses TRBV5-1 and TRBJ2-1; maybe TRBD2 (5 bases). Germline loops: CDR1 SGHRS, CDR2 YFSETQ. The CDR3 loop spans 15 amino acids. V lost 3 bases to trimming and J lost 2 bases, with 12 bases between them. As DNA, the CDR3 is TGCGCCAGCAGCTGGTGGACTGCAACCTACAATGAGCAGTTCTTC. Protein sequence: CASSWWTATYNEQFF.

V and J are TRBV2 and TRBJ2-5; 7 nucleotides match TRBD2. CDR3 size: 15 residues. Looked up from germline, CDR1 is SNHLY and CDR2 is FYNNEI. V lost 1 base and J lost 1; bases outside the gene matches: 3. The CDR3 sequence: CASSEGGEGQETQYF. In DNA, the CDR3 is TGTGCCAGCAGTGAAGGGGGGGAGGGCCAAGAGACCCAGTACTTC.

The CDR3 DNA is TGTGCCAGTAGTATTTTGGGACAGTTAGTGCCCCCGCTTAGCAATCAGCCCCAGCATTTT. Translating it yields CASSILGQLVPPLSNQPQHF. V is TRBV19 and J is TRBJ1-5; 7 nucleotides line up with TRBD1. V gave up 3 bases and J gave up 0 bases; unmatched junction bases: 17. The CDR3 extends over 20 amino acids. Germline V lookup: CDR1 LNHDA, CDR2 SQIVND (reference sequence).

V and J are TRBV20-1 and TRBJ2-3; perhaps TRBD2 as D (6 bases). Deletions cut 3 bases from V and 1 base from J, with 8 bases between. This CDR3 is built from 13 residues. The germline gives CDR1 DFQATT, CDR2 SNEGSKA (reference sequence). In DNA form, the CDR3 reads TGCAGTGCTAGTGGCGGGGGCACAGATACGCAGTATTTT. Its protein product is CSASGGGTDTQYF.

The chain uses TRBV28 and TRBJ1-2; TRBD1 agrees at 10 bases. Germline V gives CDR1 MDHEN, CDR2 SYDVKM. CDR3 length equals 16 residues. The V gene end was trimmed by 7 bases and the J gene end by 4 bases; junction bases not matched to a gene: 12. Here the CDR3 DNA reads TGTGCCAGCACCCCGATGGGGACAGGGGAAACCTATGGCTACACCTTC. The encoded protein is CASTPMGTGETYGYTF.

The chain employs TRBV6-5 and TRBJ2-7; maybe TRBD2 (6 bases). CDR1 and CDR2 (germline): MNHEY, SVGAGI. V was cut by 6 bases and J by 3 bases, with 12 bases left in between. CDR3 length equals 13 residues. The CDR3: CASRGGPDYEQYV. CDR3 DNA sequence: TGTGCCAGCAGGGGGGGACCGGACTACGAGCAGTACGTC.

The CDR3 region has the DNA TGTGCCTGGGGACAGGGGGCGTCTGGAAACACCATATATTTT. Amino acids: CAWGQGASGNTIYF. The chain combines TRBV30 with TRBJ1-3; 11 positions agree with TRBD1. The CDR3 runs 14 residues. The germline CDR1 and CDR2 sequences are GTSNPN and SVGIG (reference sequence). V dropped 5 bases and J dropped 1; count of bases not matched to a gene: 1.

The chain combines TRBV30 with TRBJ1-2; 7 nucleotides align to TRBD1. The trim removed 0 bases at V and 2 bases at J, leaving 3 bases unmatched. The CDR3 totals 14 residues. Germline V gives CDR1 GTSNPN, CDR2 SVGIG (reference sequence). The CDR3 coding sequence is TGTGCCTGGAGTGTCGGACAGGTGAACTATGGCTACACCTTC. It specifies CAWSVGQVNYGYTF.

The rearrangement joins TRBV18 to TRBJ2-4; D perhaps matches TRBD2 (6 bases). This CDR3 is built from 13 residues. V gave up 5 bases and J gave up 5 bases, with 10 bases separating them. Germline V gene lookup returns CDR1 KGHSH and CDR2 LQKENI. This CDR3 is CASSGGFENIQYF. In nucleotides, the CDR3 is TGTGCCAGCTCAGGGGGGTTTGAAAACATTCAGTACTTC.

A few counts support this clone. J is TRBJ1-6 and V is TRBV2; the D gene is possibly TRBD1 (6 bases). The CDR3 contains 15 residues. Trimming pared 3 bases from V and 10 bases from J, leaving 16 bases between. Germline CDR1 reads SNHLY; CDR2 reads FYNNEI. Here the CDR3 reads CASSEDSRLDSPLHF. The CDR3 DNA is TGTGCCAGCAGTGAGGACAGTCGGCTAGACTCACCCCTCCACTTT.

V usage is TRBV27 and J usage is TRBJ1-4; 7 nucleotides line up with TRBD1. V gave up 6 bases and J gave up 6 bases; unmatched junction bases: 10. Germline V CDR1 and CDR2: MNHEY, SMNVEV (reference sequence). The CDR3 loop spans 15 amino acids. CDR3 residues: CASRSPGGIHEKLFF. For the CDR3, the DNA is TGTGCCAGCAGATCCCCAGGGGGAATTCATGAAAAACTGTTTTTT.

The V and J genes are TRBV19 and TRBJ1-4; TRBD1 agrees at 9 bases. The CDR3 extends over 17 amino acids. Germline loops: CDR1 LNHDA, CDR2 SQIVND (reference sequence). V trimming: 5 bases; J trimming: 4 bases; junction bases outside the gene matches: 11. This CDR3 is CASSSKSGTGSNEKLFF. CDR3 DNA sequence: TGTGCCAGTAGTTCAAAATCCGGGACAGGGAGTAATGAAAAACTGTTTTTT.

The chain joins TRBV2 to TRBJ2-5; 10 bases fit TRBD1. This CDR3 region has 13 residues. V lost 6 bases and J lost 8; bases outside the gene matches: 6. Germline values: CDR1 SNHLY, CDR2 FYNNEI. CDR3: CASRGGQGETQYF. CDR3 nucleotide sequence: TGTGCCAGCAGGGGCGGACAGGGGGAAACCCAGTACTTC.